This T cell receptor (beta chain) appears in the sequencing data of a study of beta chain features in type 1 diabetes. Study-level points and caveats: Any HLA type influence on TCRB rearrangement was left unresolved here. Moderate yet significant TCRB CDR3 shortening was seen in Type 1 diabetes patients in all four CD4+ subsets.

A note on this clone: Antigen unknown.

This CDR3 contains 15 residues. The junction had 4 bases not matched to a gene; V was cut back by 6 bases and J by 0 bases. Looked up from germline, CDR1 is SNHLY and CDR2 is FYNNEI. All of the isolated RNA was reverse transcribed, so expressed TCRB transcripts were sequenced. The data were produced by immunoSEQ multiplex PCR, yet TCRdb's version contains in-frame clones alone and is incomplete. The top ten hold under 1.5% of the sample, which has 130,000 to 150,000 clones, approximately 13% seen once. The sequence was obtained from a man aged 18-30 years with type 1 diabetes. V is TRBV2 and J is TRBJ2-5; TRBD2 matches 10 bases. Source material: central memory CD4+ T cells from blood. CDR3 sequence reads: CASSPGLADQETQYF. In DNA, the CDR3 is TGTGCCAGCAGCCCCGGACTAGCGGACCAAGAGACCCAGTACTTC.